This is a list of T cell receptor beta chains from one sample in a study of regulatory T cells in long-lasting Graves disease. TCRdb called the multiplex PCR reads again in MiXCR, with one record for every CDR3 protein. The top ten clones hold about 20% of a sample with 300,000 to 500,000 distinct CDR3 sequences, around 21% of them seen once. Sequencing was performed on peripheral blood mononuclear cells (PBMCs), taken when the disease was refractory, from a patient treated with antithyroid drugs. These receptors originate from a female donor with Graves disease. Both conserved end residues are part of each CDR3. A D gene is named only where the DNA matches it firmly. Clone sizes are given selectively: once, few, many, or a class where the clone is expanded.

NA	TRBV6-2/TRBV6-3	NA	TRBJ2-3	CASSPLGATDTQYF	TGTGCCAGCAGTCCCCTCGGGGCTACAGATACGCAGTATTTT
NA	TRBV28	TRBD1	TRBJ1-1	CASTPGQGNTEAFF	TGTGCCAGCACGCCGGGACAGGGAAACACTGAAGCTTTCTTT
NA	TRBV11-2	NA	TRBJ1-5	CASSHGGRQPQHF	TGTGCCAGCAGCCATGGGGGTCGTCAGCCCCAGCATTTT
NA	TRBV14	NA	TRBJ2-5	CASSQAGTRRGETQYF	TGTGCCAGCAGCCAAGCCGGGACCCGAAGAGGAGAGACCCAGTACTTC
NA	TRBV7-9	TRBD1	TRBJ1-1	CASRQGINTEAFF	TGTGCCAGCCGACAGGGGATCAACACTGAAGCTTTCTTT
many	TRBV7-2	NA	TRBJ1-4	CASSLRLGEHEKLFF	TGTGCCAGCAGTTTGCGGCTAGGGGAACATGAAAAACTGTTTTTT
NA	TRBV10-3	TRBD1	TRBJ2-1	CAISGTGSDEQFF	TGTGCCATCTCCGGGACAGGGTCAGATGAGCAGTTCTTC
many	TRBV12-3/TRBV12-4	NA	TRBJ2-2	CASSFDSRTGELFF	TGTGCCAGCAGTTTTGACAGCCGCACCGGGGAGCTGTTTTTT
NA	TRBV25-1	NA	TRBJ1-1	CASSVGNGEAFF	TGTGCCAGCAGTGTAGGGAACGGTGAAGCTTTCTTT
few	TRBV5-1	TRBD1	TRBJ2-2	CASSWGQGGTGELFF	TGCGCCAGCAGCTGGGGACAGGGAGGCACCGGGGAGCTGTTTTTT
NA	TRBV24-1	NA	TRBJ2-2	CATSVISIASPANTGELFF	TGTGCCACCAGTGTAATTAGCATTGCCAGCCCTGCGAACACCGGGGAGCTGTTTTTT
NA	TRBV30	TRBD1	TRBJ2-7	CAWSVGTGGIYEQYF	TGTGCCTGGAGTGTGGGGACAGGGGGCATTTACGAGCAGTACTTC
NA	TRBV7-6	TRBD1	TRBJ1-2	CASADRNYGYTF	TGTGCCAGCGCGGACAGGAACTATGGCTACACCTTC
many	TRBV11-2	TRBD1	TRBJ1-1	CASSGLKQGEAFF	TGTGCCAGCAGCGGACTCAAACAGGGGGAAGCTTTCTTT
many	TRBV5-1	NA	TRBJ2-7	CASSLVPGSYEQYF	TGCGCCAGCAGCTTGGTTCCAGGGTCATACGAGCAGTACTTC
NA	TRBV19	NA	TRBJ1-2	CASRPLGHGYTF	TGTGCCAGTCGTCCCCTCGGGCATGGCTACACCTTC
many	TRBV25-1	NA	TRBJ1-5	CASSPQGPNQPQHF	TGTGCCAGCAGTCCACAGGGACCCAATCAGCCCCAGCATTTT
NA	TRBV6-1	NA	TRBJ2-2	CASRGAHTGELFF	TGTGCCAGCAGGGGGGCCCACACCGGGGAGCTGTTTTTT
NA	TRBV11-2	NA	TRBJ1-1	CASSLNGGNTEAFF	TGTGCCAGCAGCTTAAACGGAGGGAACACTGAAGCTTTCTTT
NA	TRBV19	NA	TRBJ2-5	CASRDRETQYF	TGTGCCAGTAGGGACAGAGAGACCCAGTACTTC
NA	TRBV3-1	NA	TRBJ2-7	CASSPDPATAQYF	TGTGCCAGCAGCCCCGACCCCGCTACGGCGCAGTACTTC
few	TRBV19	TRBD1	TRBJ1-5	CASSTGQESQPQHF	TGTGCCAGTAGTACGGGACAGGAGAGTCAGCCCCAGCATTTT
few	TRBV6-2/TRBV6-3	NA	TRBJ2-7	CASSTPGGANEQYF	TGTGCCAGCAGCACCCCCGGGGGAGCTAACGAGCAGTACTTC